The 16 T cell receptor beta chains in this list originate from one sample, sequenced in a study of control samples from healthy donors and cancer patients. TCRdb keeps only in-frame clones here, not all; method: immunoSEQ multiplex PCR. The table for this sample gives roughly 200,000 clones. Sequencing input: blood. The source of these receptors is a woman aged 25 to 39 in good health.

The CDR3 sequence: CASSLSGSAYEQYF. In DNA, the CDR3 is TGCGCCAGCAGCTTAAGTGGCAGTGCATACGAGCAGTACTTC. This sequence joins TRBV5-1 and TRBJ2-7; D call uncertain. The CDR3 length is 14 residues. CDR1 is SGHRS and CDR2 is YFSETQ in the germline V gene. Trimming cost V 2 bases and J 4 bases, with 13 bases left between them. The full variable domain, in which reference TRBV5-1 and TRBJ2-7 provide the parts outside the CDR3, is KAGVTQTPRYLIKTRGQQVTLSCSPISGHRSVSWYQQTPGQGLQFLFEYFSETQRNKGNFPGRFSGRQFSNSRSEMNVSTLELGDSALYLCASSLSGSAYEQYFGPGTRLTVT.

The gene calls are TRBV7-2 and TRBJ2-3, with D perhaps matching TRBD2 (7 bases). Germline CDR1 is SGHTA and CDR2 is FQGNSA. The CDR3 covers 15 residues. Trimming pared 5 bases from V and 6 bases from J, leaving 18 bases between. The CDR3 DNA sequence: TGTGCCAGCAGCCGGGGAGGGGGGTCGGCGGATACGCAGTATTTT. This gives the protein CASSRGGGSADTQYF. Full variable domain (rest looked up from reference TRBV7-2 and TRBJ2-3): GAGVSQSPSNKVTEKGKDVELRCDPISGHTALYWYRQSLGQGLEFLIYFQGNSAPDKSGLPSDRFSAERTGGSVSTLTIQRTQQEDSAVYLCASSRGGGSADTQYFGPGTRLTVL.

Worth noting for this clone: The same CDR3 also results from other DNA sequences found in this sample. V usage is TRBV7-9 and J usage is TRBJ1-4; the D is unclear. In germline, CDR1 is SEHNR, CDR2 FQNEAQ (reference sequence). V was pared by 6 bases and J by 8 bases, with 4 bases between. The CDR3 has 10 residues. CDR3 nucleotide sequence: TGTGCCAGCAGTGGAGAAAAACTGTTTTTT. Protein: CASSGEKLFF.

The genes are TRBV6-5 and TRBJ2-1; D might be TRBD2 (6 bases). The germline V and J ends were trimmed by 8 bases and 4 bases, with 15 bases remaining between them. The CDR3 is 14 amino acids. CDR1 is MNHEY, CDR2 SVGAGI, per germline. The CDR3 sequence is CASRRTGEYNEQFF. CDR3 coding DNA: TGTGCCAGCCGCCGGACGGGGGAGTACAATGAGCAGTTCTTC.

The chain links TRBV19 to TRBJ1-2; 8 bases are a match to TRBD1. The junction had 2 bases not matched to a gene; V was cut back by 4 bases and J by 4 bases. The CDR3 totals 13 residues. CDR1 and CDR2 from the germline V gene are LNHDA and SQIVND (reference sequence). The CDR3 spells CASSTGTGYGYTF. The CDR3 nucleotides are TGTGCCAGTAGTACCGGGACAGGCTATGGCTACACCTTC.

V is TRBV4-2 and J is TRBJ2-3; TRBD2 agrees at 7 bases. This CDR3 spans 16 amino acids. CDR1 is LGHNA, CDR2 YNFKEQ, per germline. The junction had 5 bases not matched to a gene; V was cut back by 1 base and J by 1 base. The CDR3 nucleotides read TGTGCCAGCAGCCAAGGCCTAGCGGAAGGCACAGATACGCAGTATTTT. Protein: CASSQGLAEGTDTQYF.

The genes are TRBV27 and TRBJ2-2; TRBD1 agrees at 8 bases. V lost 6 bases and J lost 3; bases outside the gene matches: 9. Germline-derived CDR1 and CDR2 are MNHEY and SMNVEV (reference sequence). This CDR3 has 16 residues. The CDR3 nucleotides are TGTGCCAGCAGGTCCTCCGGGACAGGCTACACCGGGGAGCTGTTTTTT. This gives the protein CASRSSGTGYTGELFF.

The rearrangement links TRBV5-1 to TRBJ1-1, with D hard to call. This CDR3 spans 16 amino acids. Germline V gene lookup returns CDR1 SGHRS and CDR2 YFSETQ. The V and J ends lost 4 bases and 5 bases respectively, with 21 bases between them. The CDR3: CASSPGLTKMGTEAFF. CDR3 DNA sequence: TGCGCCAGCAGCCCGGGTCTGACAAAAATGGGGACTGAAGCTTTCTTT.

Comment on this clone: Germline is not matched at one junction end, which may reflect a read error. The J gene is TRBJ2-7, the V gene TRBV28; possibly TRBD1 for D (6 bases). This CDR3 region has 10 residues. Looked up from germline, CDR1 is MDHEN and CDR2 is SYDVKM. The CDR3 protein is CSTGRHEQYF. CDR3 sequence (DNA): TGCAGTACAGGGAGACACGAGCAGTACTTC.

The V and J genes are TRBV29-1 and TRBJ1-2, with 9 positions matching TRBD1. The J segment lost 4 bases and the V segment lost 2 bases, leaving 2 bases of the junction unmatched. The V gene's germline CDR1 is SQVTM and CDR2 ANQGSEA. The CDR3 is 13 amino acids. The CDR3: CSVERTGVYGYTF. The CDR3 region has the DNA TGCAGCGTTGAACGGACAGGGGTCTATGGCTACACCTTC.

The CDR3 sequence: CAWSGGFPYEQYF. The CDR3, as DNA: TGTGCCTGGAGTGGGGGGTTTCCCTACGAGCAGTACTTC. The V gene is TRBV30, the J gene TRBJ2-7; D is tentatively TRBD1 or TRBD2 (5 bases each). CDR1 GTSNPN and CDR2 SVGIG come from the germline V gene (reference sequence). V was trimmed by 1 base and J by 2 bases, leaving 9 bases between them. This CDR3 contains 13 residues.

This sequence joins TRBV12-3 or TRBV12-4 and TRBJ2-7; TRBD1 matches at 11 bases. V lost 6 bases to trimming and J lost 6 bases; unmatched junction nucleotides: 4. The CDR3 totals 13 residues. The CDR3 nucleotides read TGTGCCAGCAGGTCGGGACAGGGGGGCGAGCAGTACTTC. It specifies CASRSGQGGEQYF.

The rearrangement uses TRBV6-4 and TRBJ1-6, with unresolved D. CDR3 length equals 13 residues. V lost 6 bases and J lost 3, with 6 bases in between. Germline V gives CDR1 MRHNA, CDR2 SNTAGT. DNA of the CDR3: TGTGCCAGCAGCAAACACTATAATTCACCCCTCCACTTT. Translation gives CASSKHYNSPLHF.

This chain links TRBV5-1 with TRBJ1-1; 8 bases agree with TRBD1. J lost 5 bases, V lost 2 bases, and 5 bases had no gene match. The germline V gene has CDR1 SGHRS and CDR2 YFSETQ. This CDR3 has 14 amino acids. CDR3 in DNA: TGCGCCAGCAGCTTCAGGGGGCGTTCGACTGAAGCTTTCTTT. Translated, it gives CASSFRGRSTEAFF.

The V call is TRBV6-4, the J call TRBJ2-2; 10 bases are a match to TRBD2. Germline-derived CDR1 and CDR2 are MRHNA and SNTAGT. This CDR3 comprises 18 residues. The trim removed 0 bases at V and 2 bases at J, leaving 6 bases unmatched. Here the CDR3 DNA reads TGTGCCAGCAGTGACTCGCACCTAGCGGGGGCCAACACCGGGGAGCTGTTTTTT. Its translation: CASSDSHLAGANTGELFF.

The chain joins TRBV7-8 to TRBJ1-2; 11 bases align to TRBD1. Germline V gene data show CDR1 as SGHVS and CDR2 as FQNEAQ. The V and J ends lost 2 bases and 5 bases, in that order; junction bases with no gene match: 4. The CDR3 length is 15 residues. In DNA form, the CDR3 reads TGTGCCAGCAGCTTATCCGGGACAGGGGGGTATGGCTACACCTTC. It codes for CASSLSGTGGYGYTF.